The rows below give T cell receptor beta chains drawn from one sample of a study of shared clonotypes between healthy human individuals. Measured with immunoSEQ multiplex PCR; TCRdb has only the in-frame clones, and not every one. The table has around 690,000 clones, less than 95% seen once. Sequenced sample: memory CD8+ T cells from PBMCs. These receptors were collected from a man between 18 and 29 years old in good health. Some clones in this sample may be carry-over from other donors' samples. CDR3s include the opening cysteine and the closing phenylalanine or tryptophan. Each record gives: clone size, V gene, J gene, D gene, CDR3 DNA, CDR3 protein. The D gene is left open where the match is weak. Size is stated for part of the rows, as once, few or many counts, or as a class when the clone is expanded.

>.|TRBV27|TRBJ2-7|.
TGTGCCAGCAGTTTATCTGTGGTCGGCTCCTACGAGCAGTACTTC
CASSLSVVGSYEQYF
>few|TRBV28|TRBJ1-5|.
TGTGCCAGCAGGTTGTCCTATAGCAATCAGCCCCAGCATTTT
CASRLSYSNQPQHF
>.|TRBV5-8|TRBJ2-5|.
TGTGCCAGCAGCTTGGTCCTAGGACGGGAGAAGTACTTC
CASSLVLGREKYF
>.|TRBV27|TRBJ2-7|.
TGTGCCAGCACCTCCCCGGACAGGGCTAGGGCGGGGGGATCCTACGAGCAGTACTTC
CASTSPDRARAGGSYEQYF
>few|TRBV18|TRBJ2-7|.
TGTGCCAGCTCACCAACAGAGTCCTACGAGCAGTACTTC
CASSPTESYEQYF
>.|TRBV15|TRBJ2-1|.
TGTGCCACCAGCATAGGGGGGAGATCGTACAATGAGCAGTTCTTC
CATSIGGRSYNEQFF
>.|TRBV27|TRBJ2-7|TRBD2
TGTGCCAGCAGTTTTGCGGGAGTGGCCTACGAGCAGTACTTC
CASSFAGVAYEQYF
>once|TRBV9|TRBJ2-2|.
TGTGCCAGCAGCGTTATGGGCGGGGAGCTGTTTTTT
CASSVMGGELFF
>.|TRBV5-1|TRBJ1-2|.
TGCGCCAGCAGCTCGGACTCGAATGGCTACACCTTC
CASSSDSNGYTF
>.|TRBV29-1|TRBJ2-7|TRBD1
TGCAGCGTCGGGACAGGGACCGACTACGAGCAGTACTTC
CSVGTGTDYEQYF
>.|TRBV6-1|TRBJ2-2|.
TGTGCCAGCAGTGATAGGGGCACCGGGGAGCTGTTTTTT
CASSDRGTGELFF
>many|TRBV28|TRBJ2-7|.
TGTGCCAGCAGTCTTCCCGGGAGCGCGAGCTCCTACGAGCAGTACTTC
CASSLPGSASSYEQYF
>.|TRBV7-9|TRBJ1-1|.
TGTGCCAGCAGCCCAAGGGTAAGGGTAAACACTGAAGCTTTCTTT
CASSPRVRVNTEAFF
>.|TRBV2|TRBJ2-7|.
TGTGCCAGCAGTGATGGTCAGGGAGGTCACGAGCAGTACTTC
CASSDGQGGHEQYF
>.|TRBV10-2|TRBJ2-2|TRBD2
TGCGCCAGCAGGACCCTGCTAGCGGGATCATACACCGGGGAGCTGTTTTTT
CASRTLLAGSYTGELFF
>.|TRBV28|TRBJ1-5|.
TGTGCCAGCAGCCCTCTCTCCCTTGGCAATCAGCCCCAGCATTTT
CASSPLSLGNQPQHF
>.|TRBV28|TRBJ1-1|.
TGTGCCAGCAGTTCGCCCGGGACATCGAACACTGAAGCTTTCTTT
CASSSPGTSNTEAFF
>few|TRBV28|TRBJ2-5|.
TGTGCCAGCAGTCCACAGGGAACCCAGTACTTC
CASSPQGTQYF
>.|TRBV7-9|TRBJ2-1|TRBD2
TGTGCCGGGCGGGAGGGAAACTACAATGAGCAGTTCTTC
CAGREGNYNEQFF
>.|TRBV27|TRBJ2-7|.
TGTGCCAGCAGTCACACGGAGCCCTACGAGCAGTACTTC
CASSHTEPYEQYF
>.|TRBV4-3|TRBJ2-7|TRBD1
TGCGCCAGCAGCCAAGGATCGCGGACAGGTGCCGACGAGCAGTACTTC
CASSQGSRTGADEQYF
>.|TRBV5-1|TRBJ2-7|.
TGCGCCAGCAGCTTGGCCGGGGAGGCCTACGAGCAGTACTTC
CASSLAGEAYEQYF
>.|TRBV5-1|TRBJ2-7|.
TGCGCCAGCAGCTTGGTACCCCCGAACACCTACGAGCAGTACTTC
CASSLVPPNTYEQYF
>few|TRBV10-3|TRBJ1-1|TRBD1
TGTGCCATCAGTAACCGGGACAGGGTAACTGAAGCTTTCTTT
CAISNRDRVTEAFF
>.|TRBV7-9|TRBJ1-2|.
TGTGCCAGCAGCGCCGCCGGGACGGTCTATGGCTACACCTTC
CASSAAGTVYGYTF
>.|TRBV27|TRBJ2-7|.
TGTGCCAGCAGCAGGACGCGGGCCGGGGAAGAGCAGTACTTC
CASSRTRAGEEQYF
>.|TRBV7-7|TRBJ2-7|TRBD1
TGTGCCAGCAGCTTAGGTGCAGGGGGCATCTACGAGCAGTACTTC
CASSLGAGGIYEQYF
>.|TRBV4-1|TRBJ1-1|.
TGCGCCAGCAGCCTCGGGACACCCGAAGCTGAAGCTTTCTTT
CASSLGTPEAEAFF
>.|TRBV2|TRBJ2-7|TRBD1
TGTGCCAGCAGCGGTCGGGACAGGGGGCCCTACGAGCAGTACTTC
CASSGRDRGPYEQYF
>.|TRBV6-1|TRBJ2-1|.
TGTGCCAGCAGTGAAGTCACAGGGAGGGCTTACAATGAGCAGTTCTTC
CASSEVTGRAYNEQFF
>.|TRBV6-5|TRBJ1-1|.
TGTGCCAGCGGGGAGGGCACTGAAGCTTTCTTT
CASGEGTEAFF
>.|TRBV7-3|TRBJ2-7|.
TGTGCCAGCAGCTTAAGCCGGGAGAACACCTACGAGCAGTACTTC
CASSLSRENTYEQYF
>once|TRBV7-9|TRBJ2-1|TRBD1
TGTGCCAGCAGCTCCGACAGGGGCATCTCCTACAATGAGCAGTTCTTC
CASSSDRGISYNEQFF
>.|TRBV11-2|TRBJ1-1|.
TGTGCCAGCAGCTTTTCACGGCAAGCTTTCTTT
CASSFSRQAFF
>.|TRBV28|TRBJ1-2|TRBD1
TGTGCCAGCAGTCGCAACAGGGGTTCTAACTATGGCTACACCTTC
CASSRNRGSNYGYTF
>.|TRBV19|TRBJ1-2|.
TGTGCCAGTAGTATCAGGGGTGATGGCTACACCTTC
CASSIRGDGYTF
>.|TRBV19|TRBJ2-1|.
TGTGCCAGTAGTATCGGTTGGACTGAGCAGTTCTTC
CASSIGWTEQFF
>.|TRBV14|TRBJ2-3|TRBD2
TGTGCCAGCAGCCAAAAGGGACTAGCGGGATTCGGCACAGATACGCAGTATTTT
CASSQKGLAGFGTDTQYF
>.|TRBV7-2|TRBJ2-1|.
TGTGCCAGCAGCTTCGCCCTAGCCCTGGAGCAGTTCTTC
CASSFALALEQFF
>.|TRBV27|TRBJ2-1|.
TGTGCCAGCAGTGACGGGCCTGACTACAATGAGCAGTTCTTC
CASSDGPDYNEQFF
>.|TRBV28|TRBJ2-1|TRBD1
TGTGCCAGCAGCCTCCTGAGTTGGGACAGCTCTTACAATGAGCAGTTCTTC
CASSLLSWDSSYNEQFF
>.|TRBV19|TRBJ1-5|.
TGTGCCAGTAGCTACCGGACAGAACTTAATCAGCCCCAGCATTTT
CASSYRTELNQPQHF
>.|TRBV19|TRBJ2-7|TRBD1
TGTGCCAGTAGCCACAGGGGGCTTCTCTACGAGCAGTACTTC
CASSHRGLLYEQYF
>.|TRBV11-2|TRBJ2-5|TRBD2
TGTGCCAGCAGCTTAGTGAGGACTAGGGCGACCGGTGTTCTAGAGACCCAGTACTTC
CASSLVRTRATGVLETQYF
>.|TRBV7-8|TRBJ2-7|.
TGTGCCAGCAGCGACGGAACTAGGAAGACCTACGAGCAGTACTTC
CASSDGTRKTYEQYF
>.|TRBV15|TRBJ2-1|TRBD2
TGTGCCACCCGGGAGGCGGGAACGGACAATGAGCAGTTCTTC
CATREAGTDNEQFF
>.|TRBV7-2|TRBJ2-3|TRBD2
TGTGCCAGCAGCTCCGAGAGGGCGGGAGCATACACAATCACAGATACGCAGTATTTT
CASSSERAGAYTITDTQYF
>.|TRBV27|TRBJ2-7|TRBD2
TGTGCCAGCAGTAAACGGGGGGCCTACGAGCAGTACTTC
CASSKRGAYEQYF
>once|TRBV7-9|TRBJ1-4|.
TGTGCCAGCAGCTTGTGGGGAGATCAACCTCATAGGAGTGAAAAACTGTTTTTT
CASSLWGDQPHRSEKLFF
>.|TRBV5-8|TRBJ1-3|.
TGTGCCAGCAGCTTGGAGAGAAACACCATATATTTT
CASSLERNTIYF
>.|TRBV28|TRBJ2-1|TRBD1
TGTGCCAGCAGTAAACCTGACAGGGTAATCAATGAGCAGTTCTTC
CASSKPDRVINEQFF
>once|TRBV7-9|TRBJ2-1|TRBD2
TGTGCCAGCAGCTTACAGCTAGCGGGACTATACAATGAGCAGTTCTTC
CASSLQLAGLYNEQFF
>.|TRBV7-8|TRBJ2-7|TRBD2
TGTGCCAGCAGCTGGGGACTAGCGGGAGCTTCCTACGAGCAGTACTTC
CASSWGLAGASYEQYF
>.|TRBV14|TRBJ2-5|.
TGTGCCAGCAGCCAAGTACTGGGTTCCCAGTACTTC
CASSQVLGSQYF
>few|TRBV9|TRBJ2-3|TRBD2
TGTGCCAGCAGCCTCACGGGAGGGGGCACAGATACGCAGTATTTT
CASSLTGGGTDTQYF
>.|TRBV27|TRBJ1-2|.
TGTGCCAGCAGTTGGACAGCCAACAACTATGGCTACACCTTC
CASSWTANNYGYTF
>.|TRBV7-9|TRBJ1-4|TRBD1
TGTGCCAGCAGCCAACGACAGGGGGGAACTAATGAAAAACTGTTTTTT
CASSQRQGGTNEKLFF
>.|TRBV5-1|TRBJ1-2|TRBD1
TGCGCCAGCAGCCCACGGGGACAGCCGAACTATGGCTACACCTTC
CASSPRGQPNYGYTF
>.|TRBV6-6|TRBJ2-5|.
TGTGCCAGCAGTTACTCGAGAGGGCAAGAGACCCAGTACTTC
CASSYSRGQETQYF